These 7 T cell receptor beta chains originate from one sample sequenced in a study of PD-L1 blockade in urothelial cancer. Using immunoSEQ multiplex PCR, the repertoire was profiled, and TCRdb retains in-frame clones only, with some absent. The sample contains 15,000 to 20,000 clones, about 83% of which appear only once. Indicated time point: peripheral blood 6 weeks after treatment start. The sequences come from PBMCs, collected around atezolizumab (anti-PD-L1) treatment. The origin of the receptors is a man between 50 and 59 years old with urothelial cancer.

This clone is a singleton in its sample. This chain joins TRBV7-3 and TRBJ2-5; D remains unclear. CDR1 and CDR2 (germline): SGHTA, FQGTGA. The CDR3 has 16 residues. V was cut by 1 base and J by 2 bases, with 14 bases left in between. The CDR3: CASSLSPSRVQETQYF. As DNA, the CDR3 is TGTGCCAGCAGCTTAAGTCCCTCTCGGGTGCAAGAGACCCAGTACTTC.

The CDR3 here is CASRDRAKTEAFF. The CDR3 DNA reads as TGTGCCAGTCGAGACAGGGCCAAAACTGAAGCTTTCTTT. The rearrangement joins TRBV19 to TRBJ1-1, with 7 bases aligning to TRBD1. Germline lookup yields CDR1 LNHDA and CDR2 SQIVND (reference sequence). The V gene end was trimmed by 8 bases and the J gene end by 5 bases; junction bases not matched to a gene: 8. The CDR3 runs to 13 residues. The variable domain in full, completed from reference TRBV19 and TRBJ1-1, reads DGGITQSPKYLFRKEGQNVTLSCEQNLNHDAMYWYRQDPGQGLRLIYYSQIVNDFQKGDIAEGYSVSREKKESFPLTVTSAQKNPTAFYLCASRDRAKTEAFFGQGTRLTVV.

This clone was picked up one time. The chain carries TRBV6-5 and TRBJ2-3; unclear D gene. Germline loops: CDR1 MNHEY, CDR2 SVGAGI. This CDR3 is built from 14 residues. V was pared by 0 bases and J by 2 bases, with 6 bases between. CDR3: CASSYSYYTDTQYF. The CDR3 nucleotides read TGTGCCAGCAGTTACTCGTACTACACAGATACGCAGTATTTT.

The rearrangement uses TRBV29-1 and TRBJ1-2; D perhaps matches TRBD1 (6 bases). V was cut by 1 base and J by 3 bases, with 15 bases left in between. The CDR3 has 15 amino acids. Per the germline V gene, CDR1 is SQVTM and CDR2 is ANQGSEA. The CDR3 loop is CSVEARTGSYYGYTF. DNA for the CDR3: TGCAGCGTTGAAGCCCGCACAGGGTCTTACTATGGCTACACCTTC.

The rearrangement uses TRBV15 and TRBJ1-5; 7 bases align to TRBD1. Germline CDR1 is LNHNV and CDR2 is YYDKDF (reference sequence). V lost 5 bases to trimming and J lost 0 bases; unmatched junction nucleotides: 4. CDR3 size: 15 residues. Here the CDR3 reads CATSGGQDSNQPQHF. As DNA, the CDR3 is TGTGCCACCAGCGGAGGACAGGATAGCAATCAGCCCCAGCATTTT.

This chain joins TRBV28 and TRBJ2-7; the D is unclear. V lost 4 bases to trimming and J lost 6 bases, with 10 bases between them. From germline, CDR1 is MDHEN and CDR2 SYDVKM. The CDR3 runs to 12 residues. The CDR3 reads CASSSPRGEQYF. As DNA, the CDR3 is TGTGCCAGCAGTTCCCCGAGAGGCGAGCAGTACTTC.

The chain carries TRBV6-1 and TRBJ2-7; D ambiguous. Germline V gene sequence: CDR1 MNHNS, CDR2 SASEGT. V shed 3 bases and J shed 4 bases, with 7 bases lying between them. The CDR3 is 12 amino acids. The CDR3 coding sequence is TGTGCCAGCAGTGACTTTAAATACGAGCAGTACTTC. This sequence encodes CASSDFKYEQYF.